Listed below are T cell receptor beta chains from one sample, sequenced in a study of blood T cell repertoires in COVID-19. Here immunoSEQ multiplex PCR was the method, and the copy in TCRdb shows in-frame clones only, minus some. The sample yields 150,000 to 200,000 clones, about nine tenths seen once. The sequenced sample was peripheral blood. The receptors originated from a woman in her sixties or seventies with COVID-19, enrolled during active disease. Both conserved end residues are part of each CDR3. A D gene is named only where the DNA matches it firmly. Some rows mark clone size as missing; the rest say once, few, many or name a class of expanded clone.

j_call: TRBJ2-1
d_call: -
clone_size: -
v_call: TRBV15
cdr3_aa: CATSRGPRQGGNEQFF
cdr3_nt: TGTGCCACCAGCAGAGGGCCGCGGCAGGGTGGCAATGAGCAGTTCTTC

j_call: TRBJ2-7
d_call: TRBD2
clone_size: -
v_call: TRBV5-1
cdr3_aa: CASSLVSGVTYEQYF
cdr3_nt: TGCGCCAGCAGCTTGGTTAGCGGGGTTACCTACGAGCAGTACTTC

j_call: TRBJ2-7
d_call: -
clone_size: once
v_call: TRBV29-1
cdr3_aa: CSVERGSYEQYF
cdr3_nt: TGCAGCGTAGAACGGGGTTCCTACGAGCAGTACTTC

j_call: TRBJ2-7
d_call: TRBD1
clone_size: few
v_call: TRBV5-6
cdr3_aa: CASSLTGGTYEQYF
cdr3_nt: TGTGCCAGCAGCTTGACAGGGGGCACCTACGAGCAGTACTTC

j_call: TRBJ2-1
d_call: -
clone_size: -
v_call: TRBV29-1
cdr3_aa: CSVEIVSSYNEQFF
cdr3_nt: TGCAGCGTTGAAATCGTTAGCTCCTACAATGAGCAGTTCTTC

j_call: TRBJ1-5
d_call: TRBD1
clone_size: -
v_call: TRBV19
cdr3_aa: CASRRRGPGNQPQHF
cdr3_nt: TGTGCCAGTAGAAGGAGGGGGCCGGGCAATCAGCCCCAGCATTTT

j_call: TRBJ2-5
d_call: TRBD1
clone_size: -
v_call: TRBV5-4
cdr3_aa: CASSPGQGAKTQYF
cdr3_nt: TGTGCCAGCAGCCCGGGACAGGGGGCGAAGACCCAGTACTTC

j_call: TRBJ2-1
d_call: TRBD2
clone_size: -
v_call: TRBV14
cdr3_aa: CASSPMTSVYNEQFF
cdr3_nt: TGTGCCAGCAGCCCCATGACTAGCGTATACAATGAGCAGTTCTTC

j_call: TRBJ2-5
d_call: TRBD2
clone_size: -
v_call: TRBV30
cdr3_aa: CAWSGLAVGEETQYF
cdr3_nt: TGTGCCTGGAGTGGACTAGCGGTGGGGGAAGAGACCCAGTACTTC

j_call: TRBJ2-7
d_call: -
clone_size: -
v_call: TRBV30
cdr3_aa: CAWGPHSYEQYF
cdr3_nt: TGTGCCTGGGGACCACACTCCTACGAGCAGTACTTC

j_call: TRBJ1-3
d_call: -
clone_size: -
v_call: TRBV21-1
cdr3_aa: CASSKVTGHGEGNTIYF
cdr3_nt: TGTGCCAGCAGCAAAGTAACGGGACACGGGGAGGGAAACACCATATATTTT